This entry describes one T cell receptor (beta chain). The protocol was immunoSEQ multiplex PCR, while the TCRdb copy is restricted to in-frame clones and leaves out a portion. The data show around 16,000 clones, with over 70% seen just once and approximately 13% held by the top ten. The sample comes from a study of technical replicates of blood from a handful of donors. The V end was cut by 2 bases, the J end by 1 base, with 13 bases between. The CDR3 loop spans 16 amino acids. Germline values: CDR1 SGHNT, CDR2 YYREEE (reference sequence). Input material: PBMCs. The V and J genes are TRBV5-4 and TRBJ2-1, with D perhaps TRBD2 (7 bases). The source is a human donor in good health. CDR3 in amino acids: CASSLGGRASYNEQFF. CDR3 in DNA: TGTGCCAGCAGCTTAGGGGGGAGGGCATCCTACAATGAGCAGTTCTTC.